One and the same sample provided the 31 T cell receptor beta chains below, sequenced in a study of CD8 T cells in ankylosing spondylitis. No antigen has been assigned to these receptors. Study conclusions and caveats: Ankylosing spondylitis blood appeared to be characterized by a TCR beta motif of 7 to 9 highly homologous variants.

From the 5' RACE reads, TCRdb called clonotypes with MiXCR, one entry per CDR3 protein. The data show some 700,000 distinct CDR3 sequences, around 19% seen once. The source material was blood, either unsorted or a sorted T cell fraction (not recorded which). These TCRs come from a male donor with ankylosing spondylitis.

This clonotype showed up just a few times. The CDR3 protein is CASSWAGQGSKQYF. CDR3 bases: TGTGCCAGCAGTTGGGCAGGACAGGGGAGCAAGCAGTACTTC. The chain couples TRBV12-3 or TRBV12-4 to TRBJ2-7; 9 bases are shared with TRBD1. V lost 4 bases to trimming and J lost 8 bases; unmatched junction nucleotides: 9. This CDR3 region has 14 residues.

The gene calls are TRBV3-1 and TRBJ2-2; D not certain. Per germline, CDR1 LGHDT and CDR2 YNNKEL (reference sequence). This CDR3 has 12 residues. V shed 6 bases and J shed 7 bases, with 9 bases lying between them. CDR3: CASSDNHGELFF. The CDR3 DNA follows: TGTGCCAGCAGTGACAATCACGGGGAGCTGTTTTTT.

This rearrangement joins TRBV2 to TRBJ2-3; no reliable D call. The CDR3 has 14 amino acids. Deletions cut 1 base from V and 6 bases from J, with 11 bases between. Germline CDR1 reads SNHLY; CDR2 reads FYNNEI. CDR3 amino acids: CASSEGVAGDTQYF. As DNA, the CDR3 is TGTGCCAGCAGTGAAGGGGTCGCCGGGGATACGCAGTATTTT.

In this sample, this clonotype turned up a few times. One end of the junction varies from germline; a read error may be responsible. This chain uses TRBV27 with TRBJ1-1, with TRBD1 matching 9 bases. Germline values: CDR1 MNHEY, CDR2 SMNVEV (reference sequence). There are 14 residues in the CDR3. As DNA, the CDR3 is TGTGCCAGCAGTTTGGGGACAGGGAACGCTGAAGCTTTCTTT. Translating it yields CASSLGTGNAEAFF.

This clonotype was detected a few times. The genes are TRBV28 and TRBJ2-5; D may be TRBD1 or TRBD2 (5 bases each). V lost 2 bases, J lost 0 bases, and 10 bases lay in between. Germline CDR1 is MDHEN and CDR2 is SYDVKM. The CDR3 loop spans 15 amino acids. The CDR3 DNA reads TGTGCCAGCAGTTTACGGGACGTCCACCAAGAGACCCAGTACTTC. Translated: CASSLRDVHQETQYF.

This clonotype was counted a few times. V usage is TRBV12-3 or TRBV12-4 and J usage is TRBJ1-1, with 7 bases aligning to TRBD1. J gave up 4 bases and V 3 bases, and 5 bases lay outside the gene matches. The CDR3 contains 14 residues. The CDR3, as DNA: TGTGCCAGCAGTTTCGGGTCAGGGGGCACTGAAGCTTTCTTT. This encodes CASSFGSGGTEAFF.

This clonotype was detected many times. The rearrangement links TRBV9 to TRBJ2-5; 8 nucleotides match TRBD2. From germline, CDR1 is SGDLS and CDR2 YYNGEE. The CDR3 is 16 residues long. Trimming took 0 bases from V and 5 from J; bases not matched to a gene: 9. The CDR3 sequence is CASSVGILAGGETQYF. The CDR3 DNA is TGTGCCAGCAGCGTAGGTATTCTAGCGGGTGGGGAGACCCAGTACTTC.

The chain uses TRBV29-1 and TRBJ2-3, with D tentatively TRBD2 (6 bases). The V gene lost 3 bases and the J gene lost 0 bases, with 13 bases spanning the gap. Germline V gene lookup returns CDR1 SQVTM and CDR2 ANQGSEA. CDR3 length: 15 amino acids. The CDR3 DNA reads TGCAGCGTTGATATAACTAGCCCTAGCACAGATACGCAGTATTTT. It encodes CSVDITSPSTDTQYF.

This clonotype was seen a handful of times. The V call is TRBV12-5, the J call TRBJ2-3; the D gene is possibly TRBD1 (6 bases). This CDR3 region has 16 residues. Germline CDR1 and CDR2: LGHNT and FRNRAP. Trimming took off 1 base at V and 3 bases at J, with 14 bases between the two ends. DNA for the CDR3: TGTGCTAGTGGTTTGGCACAGGGACGTGGGACAGATACGCAGTATTTT. Its translation: CASGLAQGRGTDTQYF.

This clonotype was detected a few times. The J gene is TRBJ1-1, the V gene TRBV5-1, with 8 nucleotides matching TRBD1. The CDR3 is 14 residues long. The ends lost 6 bases at V and 3 bases at J; junction bases unmatched: 7. Germline CDR1 and CDR2: SGHRS and YFSETQ. CDR3 loop: CASNRGLRDTEAFF. The CDR3 coding sequence is TGCGCCAGCAACAGGGGGTTAAGGGACACTGAAGCTTTCTTT.

The chain combines TRBV12-3 or TRBV12-4 with TRBJ2-5, with 13 bases identical to TRBD2. The V gene end was trimmed by 3 bases and the J gene end by 3 bases; junction bases not matched to a gene: 13. CDR3 length equals 19 residues. The CDR3, as DNA: TGTGCCAGCAGTTTCTGGCGGGGGGGGACTAGCGGGGACAAAGAGACCCAGTACTTC. Amino acids: CASSFWRGGTSGDKETQYF.

This clonotype was counted between two and nine times. The CDR3 loop reads CASSLQLPDNSPLHF. DNA of the CDR3: TGCGCCAGCAGCCTACAGCTACCGGACAATTCACCCCTCCACTTT. The chain employs TRBV5-1 and TRBJ1-6; D is undetermined. CDR3 length: 15 amino acids. V shed 4 bases and J shed 7 bases, with 15 bases lying between them. Germline V CDR1 and CDR2: SGHRS, YFSETQ.

J is TRBJ1-2 and V is TRBV28, with 7 nucleotides matching TRBD1. The CDR3 contains 15 residues. CDR1 is MDHEN and CDR2 is SYDVKM in the germline V gene. Trimming at V came to 4 bases and at J to 8 bases, leaving 13 bases not matched to a gene. The chain's CDR3 is CASSSPDRRLMGYTF. In DNA, the CDR3 is TGTGCCAGCAGTTCGCCGGACAGGCGCCTGATGGGCTACACCTTC.

This clonotype was counted between two and nine times. The chain has TRBV5-1 and TRBJ1-5; D is unresolved. The CDR3 contains 15 residues. Germline V CDR1 and CDR2: SGHRS, YFSETQ. Trimming removed 3 bases from V and 5 bases from J, with 15 bases in between. The CDR3 region is CASSSGDPGDQPQHF. CDR3 nucleotides: TGCGCCAGCAGCTCCGGAGACCCTGGGGATCAGCCCCAGCATTTT.

The sample holds a few counts of this clonotype. CDR3 amino acids: CASSVGGLSSYNEQFF. The DNA for the CDR3 is TGTGCCAGCAGCGTTGGGGGACTGAGCTCCTACAATGAGCAGTTCTTC. This rearrangement joins TRBV9 to TRBJ2-1; weak D call: TRBD2 (6 bases). V shed 2 bases and J shed 0 bases, with 12 bases lying between them. The CDR3 is 16 residues long. Germline V CDR1 and CDR2: SGDLS, YYNGEE.

This clonotype was detected only a few times. The chain has TRBV15 and TRBJ2-7; the D call may be TRBD1 or TRBD2 (5 bases each). Germline loops: CDR1 LNHNV, CDR2 YYDKDF (reference sequence). Trimming left V 0 bases short and J 0 bases short, with 15 bases between. The CDR3 is made up of 17 amino acids. The CDR3 sequence is CATSRDYRDGFSYEQYF. For the CDR3, the DNA is TGTGCCACCAGCAGAGATTATAGGGACGGGTTCTCCTACGAGCAGTACTTC.

This clonotype was picked up a small number of times. This chain joins TRBV5-1 and TRBJ2-1; D possibly corresponds to TRBD2 (7 bases). This CDR3 has 15 amino acids. Germline CDR1 and CDR2: SGHRS and YFSETQ. V was shortened by 4 bases and J by 6 bases, with 17 bases between the two germline ends. The CDR3 protein is CASSPPAAGANEQFF. As DNA, the CDR3 is TGCGCCAGCAGCCCCCCCGCGGCGGGGGCCAATGAGCAGTTCTTC.

The gene calls are TRBV20-1 and TRBJ2-7, with 9 bases lining up with TRBD1. Germline CDR1 DFQATT, CDR2 SNEGSKA (reference sequence). V lost 6 bases, J lost 5 bases, and 11 bases stayed unmatched. CDR3 length: 14 amino acids. CDR3 loop: CSAETGTGTHEQYF. In nucleotides, the CDR3 is TGCAGTGCAGAAACCGGGACAGGGACCCACGAGCAGTACTTC.

The chain joins TRBV7-9 to TRBJ1-1, with 10 positions matching TRBD1. In germline, CDR1 is SEHNR, CDR2 FQNEAQ (reference sequence). The V gene end was trimmed by 1 base and the J gene end by 4 bases; junction bases not matched to a gene: 3. The CDR3 loop spans 15 amino acids. The CDR3: CASSLEGTGVTEAFF. Here the CDR3 DNA reads TGTGCCAGCAGCTTAGAAGGGACAGGGGTCACTGAAGCTTTCTTT. Supplemented by reference TRBV7-9 and TRBJ1-1, the full variable domain reads DTGVSQNPRHKITKRGQNVTFRCDPISEHNRLYWYRQTLGQGPEFLTYFQNEAQLEKSRLLSDRFSAERPKGSFSTLEIQRTEQGDSAMYLCASSLEGTGVTEAFFGQGTRLTVV.

This clonotype was seen many times. The chain combines TRBV20-1 with TRBJ2-1, with TRBD2 as a possible D gene (6 bases). The V end lost 3 bases, the J end lost 6 bases, and 12 bases lay between the germline ends. Germline V gene sequence: CDR1 DFQATT, CDR2 SNEGSKA (reference sequence). The CDR3 spans 13 residues. The DNA for the CDR3 is TGCAGTGCTAGGTTTCGCGGGATCAATGAGCAGTTCTTC. Its translation: CSARFRGINEQFF.

The gene calls are TRBV4-3 and TRBJ2-7, with TRBD2 identical over 7 bases. The V and J ends lost 0 bases and 3 bases, in that order; junction bases with no gene match: 5. Germline loops: CDR1 LGHNA, CDR2 YSLEER. The CDR3 is made up of 15 amino acids. CDR3 in DNA: TGCGCCAGCAGCCAAGATAGGGAGGGAGTCTACGAGCAGTACTTC. The encoded protein is CASSQDREGVYEQYF.

This clonotype was found a few times. The junction differs from germline at one of its ends, possibly a read error. The chain employs TRBV20-1 and TRBJ2-5, with 9 bases fitting TRBD2. The V gene's germline CDR1 is DFQATT and CDR2 SNEGSKA (reference sequence). This CDR3 spans 17 amino acids. CDR3 DNA: TGCAGTGCTAGAGGGGGGGATAGCGGGAGACAGCGAGAGACCCAGTGCTTC. This sequence encodes CSARGGDSGRQRETQCF.

This clonotype turned up a few times. The chain joins TRBV5-1 to TRBJ2-7; maybe TRBD1 (5 bases). Germline CDR1 reads SGHRS; CDR2 reads YFSETQ. Trimming took off 0 bases at V and 7 bases at J, with 14 bases between the two ends. The length of the CDR3 is 14 residues. The CDR3 bases are TGCGCCAGCAGCTTGGGACAGAGCCCAGGGGAGCAGTACTTC. This sequence encodes CASSLGQSPGEQYF.

This clonotype was observed a handful of times. The chain couples TRBV12-3 or TRBV12-4 to TRBJ2-5, with D possibly matching TRBD1 (5 bases). CDR3 size: 19 residues. V lost 4 bases and J lost 3, with 27 bases in between. This CDR3 is CASSYNSLRGRGPEETQYF. CDR3 in DNA: TGTGCCAGCAGTTACAACTCCCTCCGTGGTAGGGGTCCAGAAGAGACCCAGTACTTC.

Ten or more counts support this clonotype. The chain joins TRBV4-2 to TRBJ2-6, with TRBD2 matching over 10 bases. V trimming: 1 base; J trimming: 1 base; junction bases outside the gene matches: 7. This CDR3 is built from 19 residues. The germline gives CDR1 LGHNA, CDR2 YNFKEQ. The DNA for the CDR3 is TGTGCCAGCAGCCAAGCCCACCTTAGCGGGAGGTCTGGGGCCAACGTCCTGACTTTC. Translating it yields CASSQAHLSGRSGANVLTF.

This clonotype was picked up a small number of times. The rearrangement uses TRBV7-8 and TRBJ2-1; no clear D. The CDR3 has 11 residues. V was shortened by 4 bases and J by 10 bases, with 8 bases between the two germline ends. Germline V CDR1 and CDR2: SGHVS, FQNEAQ. DNA for the CDR3: TGTGCCAGCAGCTCGCGGAGAGAGCAGTTCTTC. Translating it yields CASSSRREQFF.

This chain links TRBV10-1 with TRBJ2-3; 8 bases fit TRBD1. The CDR3 has 14 residues. The V segment lost 5 bases and the J segment 6 bases; nucleotides outside the gene matches: 7. Germline V gene sequence: CDR1 WNHNN, CDR2 SYGVQD (reference sequence). The CDR3 loop reads CASSHRGLMDTQYF. CDR3 sequence (DNA): TGCGCCAGCAGTCACAGGGGGTTGATGGATACGCAGTATTTT.

This clonotype was detected many times. The chain couples TRBV5-1 to TRBJ2-3; TRBD2 agrees at 7 bases. V lost 5 bases and J lost 0; bases outside the gene matches: 3. CDR3 length: 14 residues. CDR1 SGHRS and CDR2 YFSETQ come from the germline V gene. The CDR3 DNA sequence: TGCGCCAGCAGTAGACTAGCCAGCACAGATACGCAGTATTTT. It codes for CASSRLASTDTQYF.

The sample holds a few counts of this clonotype. The V and J genes are TRBV4-2 and TRBJ1-5, with TRBD1 as a possible D gene (5 bases). V was shortened by 0 bases and J by 11 bases, with 17 bases between the two germline ends. Germline V CDR1 and CDR2: LGHNA, YNFKEQ. This CDR3 has 15 amino acids. The CDR3 loop is CASSQDSGAGTAQHF. The DNA of the CDR3 is TGTGCCAGCAGCCAAGATAGCGGGGCGGGAACGGCCCAGCATTTT.

The table lists this clonotype with a few counts. The gene calls are TRBV4-1 and TRBJ1-6, with 9 bases fitting TRBD1. Germline V gene data show CDR1 as MGHRA and CDR2 as YSYEKL. The CDR3 is made up of 19 amino acids. The J segment lost 5 bases and the V segment lost 2 bases, leaving 13 bases of the junction unmatched. Here the CDR3 DNA reads TGCGCCAGCAGCCAATCCCCCTGGGGGGACAGGGCTAATAATTCACCCCTCCACTTT. This gives the protein CASSQSPWGDRANNSPLHF.

This clonotype has just a few counts. Its ends do not fully match the called genes, so a read error is possible. The chain employs TRBV12-3 or TRBV12-4 and TRBJ1-1; D is unclear. The CDR3 has 12 residues. The CDR3 spells CASRPPGTEALF. CDR3 nucleotides: TGTGCCAGCAGACCTCCGGGTACTGAAGCTCTCTTT.